These 22 T cell receptor beta chains came from one sample sequenced in a study of OX40 agonist ivuxolimab in advanced cancers. Method: immunoSEQ multiplex PCR; TCRdb's copy keeps in-frame clones and lacks some. The data contain 50,000 to 60,000 clones, roughly 90% of them singletons. The source material was CD4+ or CD8+ T cells sorted from blood, sampled in a trial of the OX40 agonist ivuxolimab. These receptors all come from an adult with an advanced solid tumor such as melanoma, head and neck, liver or kidney cancer.

The CDR3 protein is CASSLDGLAGNEQFF. In DNA, the CDR3 is TGTGCCAGCAGCCTGGACGGACTAGCGGGTAATGAGCAGTTCTTC. This rearrangement joins TRBV7-3 to TRBJ2-1; 11 bases map to TRBD2. V shed 5 bases and J 7 bases; nucleotides not matched to a gene: 7. The CDR3 contains 15 residues. The germline CDR1 and CDR2 sequences are SGHTA and FQGTGA.

The J gene is TRBJ1-3, the V gene TRBV10-3; TRBD1 matches 10 bases. The CDR3 is 16 amino acids. V lost 6 bases and J lost 0; bases outside the gene matches: 5. The germline V gene has CDR1 ENHRY and CDR2 SYGVKD. The CDR3 DNA follows: TGTGCCATCAGGTTGGACAGGGGGGACTCTGGAAACACCATATATTTT. Protein product: CAIRLDRGDSGNTIYF.

The CDR3 loop is CASTGQISGANVLTF. CDR3 DNA sequence: TGTGCCAGCACGGGACAGATCTCTGGGGCCAACGTCCTGACTTTC. This chain joins TRBV2 and TRBJ2-6, with 7 bases identical to TRBD1. CDR1 SNHLY and CDR2 FYNNEI come from the germline V gene. V lost 7 bases, J lost 0 bases, and 3 bases stayed unmatched. The CDR3 runs 15 residues.

This clone has only a few counts. The chain uses TRBV6-5 and TRBJ2-7, with D perhaps TRBD2 (6 bases). The V end was cut by 0 bases, the J end by 2 bases, with 11 bases between. Per germline, CDR1 MNHEY and CDR2 SVGAGI. The CDR3 has 15 amino acids. CDR3 loop: CASSYSLASTYEQYF. CDR3 nucleotide sequence: TGTGCCAGCAGTTACTCTCTAGCGTCCACCTACGAGCAGTACTTC.

DNA for the CDR3: TGTGCCAGCAGATCACTCTTAGAAGCTTTCTTT. It specifies CASRSLLEAFF. This chain connects TRBV6-1 to TRBJ1-1, with unresolved D. V dropped 6 bases and J dropped 8 bases, with 10 bases sitting between them. The germline CDR1 and CDR2 sequences are MNHNS and SASEGT. The CDR3 runs to 11 residues.

V gene TRBV28 combines with J gene TRBJ2-7; D perhaps matches TRBD1 (6 bases). This CDR3 region has 13 residues. CDR1 is MDHEN, CDR2 SYDVKM, per germline. Trimming cost V 7 bases and J 4 bases, with 14 bases left between them. The CDR3 coding sequence is TGTGCCAGCAATACACAGGGTCCGTACGAGCAGTACTTC. Translation: CASNTQGPYEQYF.

The chain couples TRBV5-1 to TRBJ2-4; D may be TRBD1 (6 bases). The V end lost 3 bases, the J end lost 1 base, and 11 bases lay between the germline ends. CDR1 and CDR2 from the germline V gene are SGHRS and YFSETQ. This CDR3 region has 15 residues. The CDR3 bases are TGCGCCAGCAGCTGGGGTCAGGGGGCCAAAAACATTCAGTACTTC. It specifies CASSWGQGAKNIQYF.

The chain uses TRBV29-1 and TRBJ2-3; TRBD1 aligns across 8 bases. V lost 6 bases and J lost 1; bases outside the gene matches: 6. The CDR3 spans 14 residues. Germline V gene lookup returns CDR1 SQVTM and CDR2 ANQGSEA. CDR3 protein: CSVRSGQGTDTQYF. CDR3 bases: TGCAGCGTGAGGTCGGGACAGGGCACAGATACGCAGTATTTT.

J is TRBJ1-2 and V is TRBV15; D remains ambiguous. Germline V CDR1 and CDR2: LNHNV, YYDKDF (reference sequence). V dropped 0 bases and J dropped 0 bases, with 11 bases sitting between them. The length of the CDR3 is 16 residues. The chain's CDR3 is CATSRDLVTSNYGYTF. For the CDR3, the DNA is TGTGCCACCAGCAGAGATCTAGTCACCTCTAACTATGGCTACACCTTC.

This chain joins TRBV2 and TRBJ2-3; D not resolved. Trimming took off 7 bases at V and 0 bases at J, with 14 bases between the two ends. The CDR3 length is 15 residues. From germline, CDR1 is SNHLY and CDR2 FYNNEI. This chain's CDR3 is CASILAISSTDTQYF. CDR3 bases: TGTGCCAGCATCTTGGCGATATCTAGCACAGATACGCAGTATTTT.

Concerning this clone itself: The sample contains more than one DNA sequence encoding this CDR3. The J gene is TRBJ1-3, the V gene TRBV6-6; no firm D call. V lost 4 bases and J 0 bases, leaving 7 bases between the germline ends. CDR1 is MNHNY, CDR2 SVGAGI, per germline (reference sequence). The CDR3 sequence is 14 residues long. In DNA form, the CDR3 reads TGTGCCAGCAGTTTGGGATCCTCTGGAAACACCATATATTTT. Its translation: CASSLGSSGNTIYF.

The chain joins TRBV6-1 to TRBJ1-5; possibly TRBD1 for D (5 bases). The germline CDR1 and CDR2 sequences are MNHNS and SASEGT. V was cut by 2 bases and J by 5 bases, with 10 bases left in between. The CDR3 spans 14 residues. The CDR3 nucleotides read TGTGCCAGCAGTGAAAGGGGCAGGGATCAGCCCCAGCATTTT. Amino acid sequence: CASSERGRDQPQHF.

This sequence joins TRBV6-5 and TRBJ2-2, with 10 bases matching TRBD2. The CDR3 runs to 15 residues. Looked up from germline, CDR1 is MNHEY and CDR2 is SVGAGI. Trimming took 6 bases from V and 1 from J; bases not matched to a gene: 2. The CDR3 region has the DNA TGTGCCAGCAGAATAGCGGGGGGGAACACCGGGGAGCTGTTTTTT. The encoded protein is CASRIAGGNTGELFF.

This clone has more than one count but fewer than ten. Other DNA sequences in the sample encode the same CDR3. This chain connects TRBV5-1 to TRBJ2-7; 9 bases are shared with TRBD2. The J segment lost 2 bases and the V segment lost 1 base, leaving 13 bases of the junction unmatched. The CDR3 has 18 residues. Germline values: CDR1 SGHRS, CDR2 YFSETQ. As DNA, the CDR3 is TGCGCCAGCAGCTTGACGGGTCGGGGAGCGGGGGGAACCTACGAGCAGTACTTC. Translating it yields CASSLTGRGAGGTYEQYF.

This chain connects TRBV6-5 to TRBJ1-3, with D unclear. Deletions cut 6 bases from V and 4 bases from J, with 4 bases between. CDR3 length: 11 residues. Germline V gene data show CDR1 as MNHEY and CDR2 as SVGAGI. Written as DNA, the CDR3 is TGTGCCAGCAGCCTAGGAAACACCATATATTTT. As protein: CASSLGNTIYF.

The rearrangement uses TRBV7-8 and TRBJ1-2, with D unclear. Germline CDR1 reads SGHVS; CDR2 reads FQNEAQ. This CDR3 spans 15 amino acids. Trimming shortened V by 3 bases and J by 4 bases, and 15 bases separated the two germline ends. The chain's CDR3 is CASSLSLGSLYGYTF. CDR3 coding DNA: TGTGCCAGCAGCTTGAGCTTAGGGAGCCTCTATGGCTACACCTTC.

Here the CDR3 reads CASSPFDPGEQYF. DNA of the CDR3: TGTGCCAGCAGTCCTTTTGATCCGGGGGAGCAGTACTTC. This rearrangement joins TRBV27 to TRBJ2-7; possible D gene TRBD2, 5 bases. The V gene's germline CDR1 is MNHEY and CDR2 SMNVEV (reference sequence). The CDR3 loop spans 13 amino acids. Deletions cut 5 bases from V and 7 bases from J, with 15 bases between.

V is TRBV2 and J is TRBJ2-3; D not resolved. Germline CDR1 and CDR2: SNHLY and FYNNEI. The CDR3 loop spans 14 amino acids. Deletions cut 0 bases from V and 4 bases from J, with 8 bases between. For the CDR3, the DNA is TGTGCCAGCAGTGAAGCTTGGCCAGCAGATACGCAGTATTTT. Translation gives CASSEAWPADTQYF.

This clone has just a few counts. The chain is built from TRBV28 and TRBJ2-5; a possible D gene is TRBD1 (5 bases). The length of the CDR3 is 15 residues. The germline V gene encodes CDR1 MDHEN and CDR2 SYDVKM. The V end was cut by 5 bases, the J end by 10 bases, with 23 bases between. The CDR3 coding sequence is TGTGCCAGCAGTGGGGTGGACACAATAATAGGGCACCAGTACTTC. As protein: CASSGVDTIIGHQYF.

The chain uses TRBV19 and TRBJ2-1; the match to TRBD2 covers 9 bases. Germline V CDR1 and CDR2: LNHDA, SQIVND (reference sequence). The ends lost 3 bases at V and 6 bases at J; junction bases unmatched: 3. There are 14 residues in the CDR3. CDR3 nucleotides: TGTGCCAGTAGTATGACACTAGCGGGCAATGAGCAGTTCTTC. It codes for CASSMTLAGNEQFF.

This clone was observed once. The DNA of the CDR3 is TGTGCCAGCAGTTTTGAGAGGAACTATGGCTACACCTTC. Its translation is CASSFERNYGYTF. V and J are TRBV28 and TRBJ1-2; D is ambiguous. The V gene lost 3 bases and the J gene lost 2 bases, with 7 bases spanning the gap. The germline V gene encodes CDR1 MDHEN and CDR2 SYDVKM. The length of the CDR3 is 13 residues.

The V gene is TRBV6-1, the J gene TRBJ2-1; D ambiguous. Trimming took 5 bases from V and 4 from J, leaving 6 bases between them. CDR1 MNHNS and CDR2 SASEGT come from the germline V gene. The CDR3 length is 12 residues. The CDR3 sequence: CASSIVYNEQFF. The CDR3 coding sequence is TGTGCCAGCAGTATTGTTTACAATGAGCAGTTCTTC.